Listed here are 26 T cell receptor beta chains from one sample, sequenced in a study of CD8 T cells in ankylosing spondylitis. TCRdb reprocessed the 5' RACE reads with MiXCR, giving one entry per CDR3 protein. In the table there are about 360,000 distinct CDR3 sequences, approximately 22% of which are singletons. The material sequenced was blood, either unsorted or a sorted T cell fraction (not recorded which). These receptors were collected from a male donor with ankylosing spondylitis or in good health (not recorded which).

This clonotype came up a few times. The CDR3: CASSNRDGNTGELFF. In DNA, the CDR3 is TGTGCCAGCAGCAACCGGGACGGCAACACCGGGGAGCTGTTTTTT. V and J are TRBV7-2 and TRBJ2-2; D possibly uses TRBD1 or TRBD2 (5 bases each). The CDR3 length is 15 residues. From germline, CDR1 is SGHTA and CDR2 FQGNSA. With 5 bases removed from V and 2 bases from J, the gap between germline ends came to 12 bases.

The chain has TRBV28 and TRBJ2-7, with TRBD1 matching over 9 bases. The CDR3 has 16 residues. Trimming cost V 3 bases and J 3 bases; bases outside gene matches: 9. From germline, CDR1 is MDHEN and CDR2 SYDVKM. The CDR3 bases are TGTGCCAGCAGTTTTACCTTGGGGACAGGGAACTACGAGCAGTACTTC. Protein product: CASSFTLGTGNYEQYF. The complete variable domain, with remaining parts taken from reference TRBV28 and TRBJ2-7, reads DVKVTQSSRYLVKRTGEKVFLECVQDMDHENMFWYRQDPGLGLRLIYFSYDVKMKEKGDIPEGYSVSREKKERFSLILESASTNQTSMYLCASSFTLGTGNYEQYFGPGTRLTVT.

This clonotype was seen a handful of times. The J gene is TRBJ2-1, the V gene TRBV29-1; D ambiguous. Germline V gene sequence: CDR1 SQVTM, CDR2 ANQGSEA. Trimming stripped 4 bases from V and 9 bases from J, with 19 bases between. CDR3 length: 14 residues. The CDR3, as DNA: TGCAGCGTTGGTCCCTACCCGGAAGTCACTGAGCAGTTCTTC. Encoded protein: CSVGPYPEVTEQFF.

This clonotype turned up a few times. The J gene is TRBJ2-7, the V gene TRBV6-1; either TRBD1 or TRBD2 may fit D (5 bases each). The CDR3 consists of 15 residues. V dropped 0 bases and J dropped 2 bases, with 11 bases sitting between them. Germline CDR1 MNHNS, CDR2 SASEGT. CDR3 sequence (DNA): TGTGCCAGCAGTGAAGCAGAGGGGTTCCCCTACGAGCAGTACTTC. Amino acids: CASSEAEGFPYEQYF.

The J gene is TRBJ1-1, the V gene TRBV2; D is uncertain. With 6 bases removed from V and 3 bases from J, the gap between germline ends came to 17 bases. Looked up from germline, CDR1 is SNHLY and CDR2 is FYNNEI. This CDR3 spans 15 amino acids. CDR3 bases: TGTGCCAGCAGGCCCTTCGGGTTCACCTACACTGAAGCTTTCTTT. Its translation is CASRPFGFTYTEAFF.

This clonotype was observed a few times. The rearrangement links TRBV7-3 to TRBJ2-1; 9 nucleotides line up with TRBD2. Germline V gene sequence: CDR1 SGHTA, CDR2 FQGTGA. The CDR3 contains 14 residues. Losses at the gene ends were 10 bases for V and 12 bases for J; bases not matched to a gene: 16. The CDR3 reads CATDGQRGVVGQFF. In DNA, the CDR3 is TGTGCCACCGATGGGCAGCGGGGGGTTGTAGGGCAGTTCTTC.

This clonotype has only a few counts. The rearrangement uses TRBV27 and TRBJ2-1; TRBD1 matches 9 bases. Germline lookup yields CDR1 MNHEY and CDR2 SMNVEV (reference sequence). The CDR3 has 17 residues. V shed 1 base and J 0 bases; nucleotides not matched to a gene: 4. CDR3 DNA: TGTGCCAGCAGTTTATACGGGACAGGGAGCTCCTACAATGAGCAGTTCTTC. Protein product: CASSLYGTGSSYNEQFF.

The rearrangement joins TRBV7-8 to TRBJ2-2, with D tentatively TRBD1 (6 bases). Trimming removed 1 base at V and 7 bases at J, with 13 bases between. Germline values: CDR1 SGHVS, CDR2 FQNEAQ. CDR3 length equals 15 residues. Here the CDR3 DNA reads TGTGCCAGCAGCTTAGGGACAGTGGCTTTCGGGGAGCTGTTTTTT. Translating gives CASSLGTVAFGELFF.

This clonotype has just a few counts. V and J are TRBV29-1 and TRBJ2-1; TRBD2 matches 7 bases. Germline values: CDR1 SQVTM, CDR2 ANQGSEA. J gave up 10 bases and V 2 bases, and 11 bases lay outside the gene matches. The CDR3 contains 14 residues. The CDR3 bases are TGCAGCGTTGAAAGCCCCATTTTCGGGGGGGAGCAGTTCTTC. Translation gives CSVESPIFGGEQFF.

In this sample, this clonotype turned up a few times. V usage is TRBV3-1 and J usage is TRBJ2-2, with D possibly being TRBD1 (6 bases). V was cut by 6 bases and J by 6 bases, with 17 bases left in between. The CDR3 spans 15 residues. Per germline, CDR1 LGHDT and CDR2 YNNKEL (reference sequence). CDR3 DNA sequence: TGTGCCAGCAGACTAGGAAGGGGGTTGGCCGGGGAGCTGTTTTTT. Its protein is CASRLGRGLAGELFF.

This rearrangement joins TRBV20-1 to TRBJ2-7; D is possibly TRBD2 (6 bases). There are 14 residues in the CDR3. CDR1 is DFQATT and CDR2 is SNEGSKA in the germline V gene (reference sequence). V lost 6 bases to trimming and J lost 6 bases, with 21 bases between them. The CDR3 sequence is CSARRGGGEREQYF. The CDR3 DNA follows: TGCAGTGCCCGAAGGGGTGGCGGGGAGCGCGAGCAGTACTTC.

This chain joins TRBV7-9 and TRBJ2-7; tentatively, D is TRBD2 (5 bases). This CDR3 comprises 13 residues. CDR1 SEHNR and CDR2 FQNEAQ come from the germline V gene (reference sequence). V lost 3 bases, J lost 5 bases, and 11 bases lay in between. CDR3 residues: CASSLRANDEQYF. CDR3 DNA sequence: TGTGCCAGCAGCTTGAGGGCTAACGACGAGCAGTACTTC. Variable domain in full (rest from reference TRBV7-9 and TRBJ2-7): DTGVSQNPRHKITKRGQNVTFRCDPISEHNRLYWYRQTLGQGPEFLTYFQNEAQLEKSRLLSDRFSAERPKGSFSTLEIQRTEQGDSAMYLCASSLRANDEQYFGPGTRLTVT.

This clonotype was detected only a few times. The rearrangement joins TRBV4-2 to TRBJ2-2, with 7 bases identical to TRBD1. V gave up 6 bases and J gave up 1 base; unmatched junction bases: 5. The CDR3 has 15 amino acids. Germline CDR1 is LGHNA and CDR2 is YNFKEQ. CDR3 in DNA: TGTGCCAGCAGACGGGACAGCCTGAACACCGGGGAGCTGTTTTTT. Its translation: CASRRDSLNTGELFF.

The gene calls are TRBV20-1 and TRBJ2-3; 8 bases line up with TRBD2. Germline CDR1 is DFQATT and CDR2 is SNEGSKA (reference sequence). Germline trimming cut 5 bases from V and 0 bases from J; bases unmatched to any gene: 7. The CDR3 spans 15 residues. DNA of the CDR3: TGCAGTGCTGCGAATAGCGGGATGAGCACAGATACGCAGTATTTT. Amino acid sequence: CSAANSGMSTDTQYF.

Only a few counts were recorded for this clonotype. The chain joins TRBV6-5 to TRBJ2-1, with 9 bases fitting TRBD2. After removal of 2 bases from V and 12 bases from J, the junction contained 5 bases not matched to a gene. The CDR3 length is 13 residues. The germline V gene encodes CDR1 MNHEY and CDR2 SVGAGI. The CDR3 is CASSYAAGGTQFF. Here the CDR3 DNA reads TGTGCCAGCAGTTACGCAGCGGGAGGAACGCAGTTCTTC.

This clonotype was counted a few times. The chain carries TRBV29-1 and TRBJ1-2; D is ambiguous. Germline loops: CDR1 SQVTM, CDR2 ANQGSEA. This CDR3 is built from 12 residues. The V end was cut by 3 bases, the J end by 3 bases, with 8 bases between. In DNA form, the CDR3 reads TGCAGCGTTGAGGCCAGCTACTATGGCTACACCTTC. Translation: CSVEASYYGYTF.

This rearrangement joins TRBV12-3 or TRBV12-4 to TRBJ1-5, with D hard to call. The V end lost 1 base, the J end lost 4 bases, and 8 bases lay between the germline ends. The length of the CDR3 is 14 residues. In DNA form, the CDR3 reads TGTGCCAGCAGTTTAGGTCGGGTAAATCAGCCCCAGCATTTT. Translated: CASSLGRVNQPQHF.

The chain uses TRBV12-3 or TRBV12-4 and TRBJ2-2; 9 positions match TRBD1. The CDR3 has 16 residues. V lost 4 bases, J lost 7 bases, and 10 bases stayed unmatched. DNA of the CDR3: TGTGCCAGCAGTTCCATCGGACAGGGGCAGGACGGGGAGCTGTTTTTT. Translating it yields CASSSIGQGQDGELFF.

This clonotype was found a few times. V usage is TRBV4-2 and J usage is TRBJ2-1; TRBD2 matches 7 bases. The CDR3 covers 16 residues. Germline lookup yields CDR1 LGHNA and CDR2 YNFKEQ. V dropped 1 base and J dropped 1; count of bases not matched to a gene: 4. In DNA, the CDR3 is TGTGCCAGCAGCCAAGGACTAGCTACATCCTACAATGAGCAGTTCTTC. It yields the protein CASSQGLATSYNEQFF.

This chain links TRBV11-2 with TRBJ2-7; D is unresolved. The V end lost 1 base, the J end lost 6 bases, and 7 bases lay between the germline ends. Germline values: CDR1 SGHAT, CDR2 FQNNGV. The CDR3 sequence is 12 residues long. The DNA of the CDR3 is TGTGCCAGCAGCTTAGGACGGGCCGAGCAGTACTTC. Encoded protein: CASSLGRAEQYF.

The J gene is TRBJ1-3, the V gene TRBV12-3 or TRBV12-4; 9 bases line up with TRBD1. This CDR3 has 15 amino acids. The ends lost 5 bases at V and 2 bases at J; junction bases unmatched: 4. In DNA, the CDR3 is TGTGCCAGCAGTAACCGGGACAGGGCTGGAAACACCATATATTTT. Translating it yields CASSNRDRAGNTIYF.

The chain combines TRBV5-5 with TRBJ1-6; maybe TRBD1 (5 bases). V was clipped by 1 base and J by 5 bases, with 10 bases between them. Germline CDR1 and CDR2: SGHKS and YYEKEE (reference sequence). The CDR3 sequence is 15 residues long. The CDR3 bases are TGTGCCAGCAGCTTGCAGGGATCCAATAATTCACCCCTCCACTTT. It codes for CASSLQGSNNSPLHF.

This chain links TRBV3-1 with TRBJ2-1; D may match TRBD1 or TRBD2 (6 bases each). V gave up 6 bases and J gave up 3 bases, with 15 bases separating them. This CDR3 is built from 15 residues. Looked up from germline, CDR1 is LGHDT and CDR2 is YNNKEL (reference sequence). CDR3 sequence (DNA): TGTGCCAGCAGGCCAACGGGGGCAGGCTACAATGAGCAGTTCTTC. Protein product: CASRPTGAGYNEQFF.

This rearrangement joins TRBV27 to TRBJ2-1; D may match TRBD1 or TRBD2 (6 bases each). The length of the CDR3 is 12 residues. V lost 10 bases, J lost 9 bases, and 16 bases lay in between. Looked up from germline, CDR1 is MNHEY and CDR2 is SMNVEV (reference sequence). The CDR3 sequence is CAIRGLFGEQFF. CDR3 nucleotides: TGTGCCATCCGGGGGCTCTTCGGTGAGCAGTTCTTC.

This chain connects TRBV7-2 to TRBJ2-7; D possibly corresponds to TRBD1 (6 bases). This CDR3 contains 14 residues. V shed 4 bases and J shed 2 bases, with 12 bases lying between them. CDR1 SGHTA and CDR2 FQGNSA come from the germline V gene. CDR3 sequence reads: CASSSWGPTYEQYF. In DNA, the CDR3 is TGTGCCAGCAGCTCTTGGGGGCCCACCTACGAGCAGTACTTC.

This clonotype was counted a few times. J is TRBJ2-7 and V is TRBV24-1, with a tentative D call TRBD2 (7 bases). From germline, CDR1 is KGHDR and CDR2 SFDVKD. With 8 bases removed from V and 2 bases from J, the gap between germline ends came to 9 bases. This CDR3 is built from 12 residues. For the CDR3, the DNA is TGTGCCACCACCGGGGGGCCCTACGAGCAGTACTTC. Protein product: CATTGGPYEQYF.